The rows below give T cell receptor beta chains drawn from one sample of a study of T cells after yellow fever vaccination. TCRdb independently ran MiXCR on the 5' RACE reads; one entry per CDR3 protein. The sample yields more than 65,000 distinct CDR3 sequences, around 7.9% seen once. The starting material was CD8+ T cells sorted from PBMCs, obtained more than 8 days after the first yellow fever vaccination. The receptors come from a young man who received the YFV17D yellow fever vaccine. Both conserved end residues are part of each CDR3. A D gene is named only where the DNA matches it firmly. The size entry is marked missing in some rows and otherwise reads once, few, many or a size class.

>TRBV20-1|-|TRBJ2-3|many
CSARYGTERTDTQYF
TGCAGTGCTAGATACGGGACTGAACGCACAGATACGCAGTATTTT
>TRBV11-2|TRBD2|TRBJ2-3|few
CASRGPIAGGSADTQYF
TGTGCCAGCAGGGGGCCAATAGCGGGGGGGTCCGCAGATACGCAGTATTTT
>TRBV9|TRBD2|TRBJ2-5|many
CASSRSGGTQETQYF
TGTGCCAGCAGCAGGAGCGGGGGAACTCAAGAGACCCAGTACTTC
>TRBV12-3/TRBV12-4|-|TRBJ2-1|few
CASSFRRNEQFF
TGTGCCAGCAGTTTTAGGAGGAATGAGCAGTTCTTC
>TRBV7-2|-|TRBJ2-1|many
CASSLTGQGKFF
TGTGCCAGCAGCTTAACTGGGCAGGGTAAGTTCTTC
>TRBV7-9|-|TRBJ2-3|-
CASSLGELSTDTQYF
TGTGCCAGCAGCTTGGGGGAGCTCAGCACAGATACGCAGTATTTT
>TRBV7-9|-|TRBJ2-7|many
CASSPTQGGVEQYF
TGTGCCAGCAGCCCGACTCAGGGGGGAGTCGAGCAGTACTTC
>TRBV9|-|TRBJ1-1|many
CASSVMKTEAFF
TGTGCCAGCAGCGTGATGAAGACTGAAGCTTTCTTT
>TRBV7-3|TRBD1|TRBJ2-7|few
CASSWTGPSYEQYF
TGTGCCAGCAGCTGGACAGGGCCCTCCTACGAGCAGTACTTC
>TRBV7-2|-|TRBJ2-2|many
CASSLRSVANTGELFF
TGTGCCAGCAGCTTACGTTCCGTTGCGAACACCGGGGAGCTGTTTTTT
>TRBV18|-|TRBJ2-3|-
CASRDSYTDTQYF
TGTGCCAGCCGAGATTCCTACACAGATACGCAGTATTTT
>TRBV30|-|TRBJ2-2|-
CAWSVGWTGELFF
TGTGCCTGGAGTGTTGGCTGGACCGGGGAGCTGTTTTTT
>TRBV12-3/TRBV12-4|TRBD2|TRBJ2-1|many
CASSPGGGYNEQFF
TGTGCCAGCAGTCCTGGCGGGGGGTACAATGAGCAGTTCTTC
>TRBV20-1|-|TRBJ1-2|-
CSARERGGSYGYTF
TGCAGTGCTAGAGAAAGGGGGGGGAGCTATGGCTACACCTTC
>TRBV20-1|TRBD1|TRBJ1-3|few
CSARDADRGPSGNTIYF
TGCAGTGCTAGAGATGCTGACAGGGGCCCCTCTGGAAACACCATATATTTT
>TRBV25-1|-|TRBJ2-5|many
CATTVGGETQYF
TGTGCCACTACCGTCGGGGGCGAGACCCAGTACTTC
>TRBV30|-|TRBJ1-1|-
CAWSWGVGNTEAFF
TGTGCCTGGAGTTGGGGAGTCGGGAACACTGAAGCTTTCTTT
>TRBV5-1|-|TRBJ2-2|many
CASSLGHTGELFF
TGCGCCAGCAGCTTGGGACACACCGGGGAGCTGTTTTTT
>TRBV12-3/TRBV12-4|-|TRBJ1-5|many
CASSLGWTASNQPQHF
TGTGCCAGCAGTTTGGGGTGGACAGCTAGCAATCAGCCCCAGCATTTT
>TRBV15|TRBD2|TRBJ2-5|many
CATSRDTREQETQYF
TGTGCCACCAGCAGAGATACGCGGGAGCAAGAGACCCAGTACTTC
>TRBV24-1|-|TRBJ1-2|-
CATSDLRLSKDGTYYGYTF
TGTGCCACCAGTGATTTGCGCCTCTCCAAGGACGGGACATACTATGGCTACACCTTC
>TRBV5-1|TRBD2|TRBJ2-3|many
CASSKSSGGGDTQYF
TGCGCCAGCAGCAAATCTAGCGGGGGTGGAGATACGCAGTATTTT
>TRBV11-2|-|TRBJ2-1|-
CASSWGTQIPYNEQFF
TGTGCCAGCAGCTGGGGGACTCAGATTCCCTACAATGAGCAGTTCTTC
>TRBV9|-|TRBJ2-3|many
CASSAEKPGARITDTQYF
TGTGCCAGCAGCGCCGAGAAGCCTGGGGCCCGAATCACAGATACGCAGTATTTT
>TRBV5-6|-|TRBJ1-2|few
CASSLAGRGDYGYTF
TGTGCCAGCAGCTTGGCCGGACGGGGCGACTATGGCTACACCTTC
>TRBV4-1|-|TRBJ1-1|-
CASNQGVREAFF
TGCGCCAGCAACCAAGGTGTCAGGGAAGCTTTCTTT
>TRBV4-1|TRBD2|TRBJ2-1|many
CASSPSSGLAPNEQFF
TGCGCCAGCAGCCCCTCCTCGGGACTAGCCCCCAATGAGCAGTTCTTC
>TRBV7-8|TRBD1|TRBJ2-2|many
CASSLRTGGSGELFF
TGTGCCAGCAGCCTACGGACAGGGGGGTCCGGGGAGCTGTTTTTT
>TRBV20-1|TRBD1|TRBJ2-3|many
CSASGTDLIASTDTQYF
TGCAGTGCTTCCGGGACAGATCTAATAGCTAGCACAGATACGCAGTATTTT
>TRBV30|-|TRBJ1-2|-
CAWSSGTPCGYTF
TGTGCCTGGAGTTCCGGGACCCCCTGTGGCTACACCTTC
>TRBV6-5|-|TRBJ2-1|few
CASSYGGGSNEQFF
TGTGCCAGCAGTTACGGTGGTGGGAGCAATGAGCAGTTCTTC
>TRBV5-1|-|TRBJ1-1|-
CASSFLMGGQSEAFF
TGCGCCAGCAGCTTCCTTATGGGGGGCCAATCTGAAGCTTTCTTT
>TRBV27|TRBD2|TRBJ2-1|-
CAAGTRGGGRFF
TGTGCCGCCGGGACTAGAGGTGGGGGTCGGTTCTTC